The entry below gives a single TCR beta chain sequence along with its context. Its cognate antigen is unknown. The data are from a study of T-cell reconstitution after alpha-beta-depleted transplantation in children. Regarding the study as a whole: Some patients' high day-60 TCRbeta diversity was traced to surviving recipient T cells and thymic progenitors. From newly produced T cells came most of the T-cell counts and diversity one year after transplant. There were reportedly several hundred expanded graft clones from which alpha-beta T cells came about two months after transplant.

CDR1 is SGHDT, CDR2 YYEEEE, per germline. The CDR3 loop spans 19 amino acids. The ends lost 0 bases at V and 2 bases at J; junction bases unmatched: 12. The TCRbeta library incorporated unique molecular identifiers. TCRdb called the PCR reads again in MiXCR, with one record for every CDR3 protein. The sample yields some 550,000 distinct CDR3 sequences, roughly 23% seen once. The chain has TRBV5-6 and TRBJ2-5; 11 bases line up with TRBD2. The specimen was PBMCs, mostly from graft donor cells, collected 360 days after TCRalphabeta/CD19-depleted stem cell transplant. The receptor was isolated from a boy under three years old who had a stem cell transplant for acute myeloid leukemia, so the T cells may come from the graft donor. The CDR3 is CASSLGLWWLAGGQETQYF. As DNA, the CDR3 is TGTGCCAGCAGCTTGGGGTTGTGGTGGCTAGCGGGGGGTCAAGAGACCCAGTACTTC.